Shown below are 15 T cell receptor beta chains from a single sample sequenced in a study of T-cell memory formation after mild COVID-19. One entry per CDR3 protein, called by TCRdb with MiXCR from the 5' RACE reads. The sample includes about 500,000 distinct CDR3 sequences, 20% of them seen just once. The material sequenced was PBMCs or a T cell subset sorted from them (not recorded which). These receptors came from an adult woman who had mild COVID-19 (a few samples of this study predate the infection). Cell type and time point are not known.

This clonotype was observed a single time. The rearrangement links TRBV29-1 to TRBJ1-1; D gene unclear. V was pared by 1 base and J by 6 bases, with 3 bases between. Per the germline V gene, CDR1 is SQVTM and CDR2 is ANQGSEA. CDR3 length: 10 amino acids. DNA for the CDR3: TGCAGCGTTGAAGGGGCTGAAGCTTTCTTT. It codes for CSVEGAEAFF.

CDR3 nucleotides: TGTGCCAGCAGACCTCCCGGCGATGGCTACACCTTC. Its translation is CASRPPGDGYTF. The rearrangement links TRBV6-2 or TRBV6-3 to TRBJ1-2; D uncertain. Trimming took 6 bases from V and 6 from J, leaving 11 bases between them. This CDR3 is built from 12 residues. The germline gives CDR1 MNHEY, CDR2 SVGEGT.

V usage is TRBV29-1 and J usage is TRBJ2-4; the D is unclear. CDR3 length: 11 residues. V gave up 5 bases and J gave up 6 bases, with 8 bases separating them. Germline CDR1 SQVTM, CDR2 ANQGSEA. For the CDR3, the DNA is TGCAGCGTTCCCGGAACAAACATTCAGTACTTC. It encodes CSVPGTNIQYF. The full variable domain, rest sourced from reference TRBV29-1 and TRBJ2-4, is SAVISQKPSRDICQRGTSLTIQCQVDSQVTMMFWYRQQPGQSLTLIATANQGSEATYESGFVIDKFPISRPNLTFSTLTVSNMSPEDSSIYLCSVPGTNIQYFGAGTRLSVL.

V gene TRBV27 combines with J gene TRBJ1-4, with no clear D. The CDR3 has 16 residues. Germline CDR1 MNHEY, CDR2 SMNVEV (reference sequence). Trimming took off 5 bases at V and 8 bases at J, with 21 bases between the two ends. The CDR3: CASSPLLGVPDEKLFF. DNA for the CDR3: TGTGCCAGCAGTCCCCTCCTCGGGGTACCAGACGAAAAACTGTTTTTT.

This sequence joins TRBV20-1 and TRBJ1-2, with no clear D. Germline CDR1 reads DFQATT; CDR2 reads SNEGSKA (reference sequence). The CDR3 has 12 residues. The germline V and J ends were trimmed by 3 bases and 4 bases, with 9 bases remaining between them. CDR3 loop: CSASNRSYGYTF. In nucleotides, the CDR3 is TGCAGTGCTAGTAACCGTAGCTATGGCTACACCTTC.

The gene calls are TRBV5-1 and TRBJ2-3; 9 positions agree with TRBD1. The CDR3 extends over 16 amino acids. The ends lost 7 bases at V and 4 bases at J; junction bases unmatched: 13. Germline-derived CDR1 and CDR2 are SGHRS and YFSETQ. The CDR3 protein is CASHYPGTGSSDTQYF. The CDR3, as DNA: TGCGCCAGCCACTATCCCGGGACAGGGAGCTCAGATACGCAGTATTTT.

This sequence joins TRBV7-8 and TRBJ2-1, with TRBD2 matching 8 bases. Germline-derived CDR1 and CDR2 are SGHVS and FQNEAQ. The CDR3 is made up of 14 amino acids. The J segment lost 7 bases and the V segment lost 2 bases, leaving 4 bases of the junction unmatched. CDR3 loop: CASSLTREGNEQFF. CDR3 DNA sequence: TGTGCCAGCAGCTTAACCCGGGAGGGGAATGAGCAGTTCTTC.

This chain connects TRBV6-5 to TRBJ2-7; unclear D gene. Trimming took 6 bases from V and 2 from J, leaving 14 bases between them. The CDR3 totals 14 residues. Germline loops: CDR1 MNHEY, CDR2 SVGAGI. CDR3 bases: TGTGCCAGCAGCTCCCCTGGCAGAGCCTACGAGCAGTACTTC. As protein: CASSSPGRAYEQYF.

This clonotype was observed a handful of times. The chain uses TRBV7-9 and TRBJ2-4, with 7 bases lining up with TRBD1. CDR3 length equals 16 residues. Germline V lookup: CDR1 SEHNR, CDR2 FQNEAQ (reference sequence). V lost 3 bases, J lost 1 base, and 6 bases stayed unmatched. As DNA, the CDR3 is TGTGCCAGCAGCTTGGGGACAGTCACCGCCAAAAACATTCAGTACTTC. Translated, it gives CASSLGTVTAKNIQYF.

The rearrangement uses TRBV7-8 and TRBJ1-5; D is possibly TRBD1 (6 bases). CDR1 and CDR2 from the germline V gene are SGHVS and FQNEAQ. CDR3 length equals 15 residues. V lost 0 bases, J lost 6 bases, and 12 bases lay in between. The CDR3 DNA sequence: TGTGCCAGCAGCTTAGCGCAGGGGATAGGTCAGCCCCAGCATTTT. Its protein is CASSLAQGIGQPQHF.

This clonotype appeared many times. The chain uses TRBV6-2 or TRBV6-3 and TRBJ1-1; D is unclear. This CDR3 region has 16 residues. The V gene's germline CDR1 is MNHEY and CDR2 SVGEGT. Between the trimmed V and J ends, which lost 0 bases and 1 base, there was a span of 12 bases. As DNA, the CDR3 is TGTGCCAGCAGTTACTCACTCAGGATAGCGAACACTGAAGCTTTCTTT. Translating gives CASSYSLRIANTEAFF.

There are a few counts of this clonotype. This chain connects TRBV18 to TRBJ1-4, with no clear D. V lost 3 bases to trimming and J lost 7 bases, with 9 bases between them. Germline V gene lookup returns CDR1 KGHSH and CDR2 LQKENI. The CDR3 covers 13 residues. In DNA, the CDR3 is TGTGCCAGCTCACCGATTGTACGTGAAAAACTGTTTTTT. Its protein is CASSPIVREKLFF. Variable domain in full (rest from reference TRBV18 and TRBJ1-4): NAGVMQNPRHLVRRRGQEARLRCSPMKGHSHVYWYRQLPEEGLKFMVYLQKENIIDESGMPKERFSAEFPKEGPSILRIQQVVRGDSAAYFCASSPIVREKLFFGSGTQLSVL.

The chain links TRBV24-1 to TRBJ2-1; 8 nucleotides agree with TRBD2. CDR3 length: 17 residues. V was pared by 4 bases and J by 0 bases, with 7 bases of the junction left unmatched. The germline gives CDR1 KGHDR, CDR2 SFDVKD. The CDR3 coding sequence is TGTGCCACCAGTGACCGGGGCGGGGGGAGCTCCTACAATGAGCAGTTCTTC. This gives the protein CATSDRGGGSSYNEQFF.

The rearrangement uses TRBV6-5 and TRBJ2-3, with 12 bases fitting TRBD2. V was pared by 5 bases and J by 5 bases, with 5 bases of the junction left unmatched. The CDR3 runs 15 residues. Germline loops: CDR1 MNHEY, CDR2 SVGAGI. The CDR3 reads CASSRLAGGQDTQYF. The CDR3 DNA reads TGTGCCAGCAGTCGCCTAGCGGGGGGGCAAGATACGCAGTATTTT.

The rearrangement joins TRBV5-1 to TRBJ1-1; 9 nucleotides line up with TRBD1. V was clipped by 4 bases and J by 1 base; unmatched bases: 11. The CDR3 is made up of 17 amino acids. CDR1 and CDR2 (germline): SGHRS, YFSETQ. The CDR3 protein is CASSRTGQGTGNTEAFF. CDR3 bases: TGCGCCAGCAGCAGAACCGGACAGGGGACGGGGAACACTGAAGCTTTCTTT.